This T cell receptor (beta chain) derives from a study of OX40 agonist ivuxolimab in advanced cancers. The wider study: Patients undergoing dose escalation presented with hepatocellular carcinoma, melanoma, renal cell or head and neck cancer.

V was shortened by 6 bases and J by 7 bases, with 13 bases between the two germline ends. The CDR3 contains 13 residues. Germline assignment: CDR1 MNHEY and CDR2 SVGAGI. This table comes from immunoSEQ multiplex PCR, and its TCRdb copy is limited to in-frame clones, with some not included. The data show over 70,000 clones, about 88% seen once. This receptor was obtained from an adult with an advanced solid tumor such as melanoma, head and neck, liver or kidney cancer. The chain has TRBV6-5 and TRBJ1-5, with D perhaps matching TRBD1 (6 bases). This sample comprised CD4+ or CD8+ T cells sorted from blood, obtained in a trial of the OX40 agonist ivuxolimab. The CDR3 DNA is TGTGCCAGCAGCCCCGACAGGCTCCAGCCCCAGCATTTT. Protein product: CASSPDRLQPQHF.